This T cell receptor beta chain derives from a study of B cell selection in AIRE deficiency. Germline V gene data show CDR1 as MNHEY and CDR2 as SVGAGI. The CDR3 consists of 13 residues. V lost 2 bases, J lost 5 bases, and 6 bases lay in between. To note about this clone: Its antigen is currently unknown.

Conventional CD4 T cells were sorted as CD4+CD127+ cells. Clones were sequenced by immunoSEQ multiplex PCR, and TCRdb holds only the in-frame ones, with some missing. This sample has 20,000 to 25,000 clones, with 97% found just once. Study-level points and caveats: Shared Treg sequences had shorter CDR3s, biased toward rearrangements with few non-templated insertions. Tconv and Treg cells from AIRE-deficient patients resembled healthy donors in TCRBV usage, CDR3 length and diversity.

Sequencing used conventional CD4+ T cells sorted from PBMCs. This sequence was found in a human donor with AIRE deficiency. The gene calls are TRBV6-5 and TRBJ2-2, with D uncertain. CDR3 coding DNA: TGTGCCAGCAGTTACGGCAGGACCGGGGAGCTGTTTTTT. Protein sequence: CASSYGRTGELFF.